The 21 T cell receptor beta chains in this list originate from one sample, sequenced in a study of T cells in Graves' hyperthyroidism and ophthalmopathy (dated by TCRdb to between 2017 and 2020). Libraries were built with multiplex PCR. TCRdb records Illumina HiSeq 2000 as the sequencer. TCR beta CDR3 regions were amplified from RNA transcripts. The first round of RT-PCR for the TCR CDR3 was performed with the HTBI primer set and the Qiagen OneStep RT-PCR kit. TCRdb's own reprocessing of the public reads used fastp at Q25 and MiXCR and kept productive beta chains. Entries that share a CDR3 protein sequence are merged under the most common genes and DNA. Across this sample there are under 350,000 distinct CDR3 sequences, with about a sixth seen only once. In total, the top ten clones hold around 61% of the sample. Material: blood. These receptors were obtained from an older woman with Graves' ophthalmopathy.

This clonotype was recorded at least ten times. The rearrangement joins TRBV12-3 or TRBV12-4 to TRBJ2-7, with D perhaps matching TRBD1 (6 bases). The V gene lost 5 bases and the J gene lost 5 bases, with 16 bases spanning the gap. The CDR3 loop spans 14 amino acids. CDR3 loop: CASSPRGRDNEQYF. The CDR3 nucleotides read TGTGCCAGCAGTCCTAGGGGTCGGGACAACGAGCAGTACTTC.

At least ten counts were recorded for this clonotype. The chain links TRBV4-3 to TRBJ1-1; D gene ambiguous. Germline CDR1 reads LGHNA; CDR2 reads YSLEER. CDR3 length equals 13 residues. Trimming removed 0 bases from V and 1 base from J, with 3 bases in between. CDR3 protein: CASSQDRNTEAFF. In DNA form, the CDR3 reads TGCGCCAGCAGCCAAGATCGGAACACTGAAGCTTTCTTT.

This clonotype was seen many times. The chain couples TRBV7-3 to TRBJ2-7, with 8 bases lining up with TRBD2. CDR1 and CDR2 from the germline V gene are SGHTA and FQGTGA. The CDR3 sequence is 12 residues long. Trimming cost V 5 bases and J 7 bases; bases outside gene matches: 4. CDR3 bases: TGTGCCAGCAGCCACTTAGCGGGAGAGCAGTACTTC. It yields the protein CASSHLAGEQYF.

This clonotype was seen many times. The chain recombines TRBV15 with TRBJ2-3, with TRBD2 matching over 12 bases. With V trimmed by 0 bases and J by 9 bases, 7 bases remained unmatched. The CDR3 sequence is 16 residues long. Per germline, CDR1 LNHNV and CDR2 YYDKDF (reference sequence). CDR3 residues: CATSREGGLAGWTQYF. In DNA, the CDR3 is TGTGCCACCAGCAGAGAGGGGGGACTAGCGGGTTGGACGCAGTATTTT. The variable domain in full, completed from reference TRBV15 and TRBJ2-3, reads DAMVIQNPRYQVTQFGKPVTLSCSQTLNHNVMYWYQQKSSQAPKLLFHYYDKDFNNEADTPDNFQSRRPNTSFCFLDIRSPGLGDTAMYLCATSREGGLAGWTQYFGPGTRLTVL.

As to this clonotype: A much larger clone is a single base away; this may be a read error. V usage is TRBV12-3 or TRBV12-4 and J usage is TRBJ2-5; tentatively, D is TRBD1 or TRBD2 (6 bases each). Between the trimmed V and J ends, which lost 2 bases and 13 bases, there was a span of 14 bases. There are 12 residues in the CDR3. The chain's CDR3 is CASSLTVGGGYF. The CDR3 DNA is TGTGCCAGCAGTTTAACAGTCGGAGGGGGGTACTTC.

The gene calls are TRBV3-1 and TRBJ1-1; D perhaps matches TRBD1 (5 bases). V was trimmed by 4 bases and J by 5 bases, leaving 14 bases between them. CDR1 is LGHDT, CDR2 YNNKEL, per germline (reference sequence). The CDR3 loop spans 14 amino acids. Here the CDR3 DNA reads TGTGCCAGCAGCCGCGCGGGGCAAGGTACTGAAGCTTTCTTT. As protein: CASSRAGQGTEAFF.

This clonotype has ten or more counts. The J gene is TRBJ2-7, the V gene TRBV20-1; possibly TRBD2 for D (6 bases). Trimming left V 3 bases short and J 1 base short, with 10 bases between. There are 13 residues in the CDR3. CDR1 DFQATT and CDR2 SNEGSKA come from the germline V gene (reference sequence). The CDR3 reads CSARGGASYEQYF. In DNA form, the CDR3 reads TGCAGTGCTAGGGGCGGGGCATCCTACGAGCAGTACTTC.

In this sample, this clonotype turned up many times. The rearrangement links TRBV2 to TRBJ2-1, with 7 bases aligning to TRBD1. V lost 2 bases and J lost 15; bases outside the gene matches: 4. CDR3 length equals 11 residues. CDR1 and CDR2 from the germline V gene are SNHLY and FYNNEI. CDR3 DNA sequence: TGTGCCAGCAGTGAAAGCGACAGGGCGTTCTTC. Translated, it gives CASSESDRAFF.

This clonotype was recorded many times. V usage is TRBV28 and J usage is TRBJ2-2; D is unresolved. The length of the CDR3 is 14 residues. V lost 5 bases to trimming and J lost 7 bases, with 14 bases between them. From germline, CDR1 is MDHEN and CDR2 SYDVKM. The CDR3 spells CASSPLARSGELFF. The DNA for the CDR3 is TGTGCCAGCAGTCCATTAGCTAGGAGCGGGGAGCTGTTTTTT. The full variable domain, rest sourced from reference TRBV28 and TRBJ2-2, is DVKVTQSSRYLVKRTGEKVFLECVQDMDHENMFWYRQDPGLGLRLIYFSYDVKMKEKGDIPEGYSVSREKKERFSLILESASTNQTSMYLCASSPLARSGELFFGEGSRLTVL.

The genes are TRBV18 and TRBJ2-1, with 11 bases matching TRBD2. CDR1 is KGHSH and CDR2 is LQKENI in the germline V gene. The length of the CDR3 is 15 residues. V trimming: 0 bases; J trimming: 5 bases; junction bases outside the gene matches: 0. The CDR3 sequence: CASSPPSGGDNEQFF. CDR3 nucleotides: TGTGCCAGCTCACCACCTAGCGGGGGGGACAATGAGCAGTTCTTC.

This clonotype was detected many times. This chain uses TRBV20-1 with TRBJ2-1; D may be TRBD1 or TRBD2 (5 bases each). Germline V gives CDR1 DFQATT, CDR2 SNEGSKA (reference sequence). The CDR3 extends over 17 amino acids. Trimming took off 0 bases at V and 1 base at J, with 16 bases between the two ends. The CDR3 loop reads CSARDRFWGSSYNEQFF. The CDR3 DNA reads TGCAGTGCTAGAGACCGTTTTTGGGGGTCGTCCTACAATGAGCAGTTCTTC.

This clonotype was recorded at least ten times. The chain carries TRBV7-2 and TRBJ2-2; tentatively, D is TRBD1 or TRBD2 (5 bases each). Germline CDR1 is SGHTA and CDR2 is FQGNSA. V was clipped by 5 bases and J by 5 bases, with 12 bases between them. The CDR3 has 14 residues. This CDR3 reads CASSLGTLTGELFF. CDR3 bases: TGTGCCAGCAGCCTAGGGACCTTGACCGGGGAGCTGTTTTTT.

This chain joins TRBV7-9 and TRBJ2-1; TRBD2 aligns across 9 bases. Germline CDR1 reads SEHNR; CDR2 reads FQNEAQ (reference sequence). With V trimmed by 4 bases and J by 3 bases, 7 bases remained unmatched. The CDR3 is 16 residues long. CDR3 nucleotide sequence: TGTGCCAGCAGCTGGGGAGCGGGGGGCTTCTACAATGAGCAGTTCTTC. Translation: CASSWGAGGFYNEQFF.

This clonotype was recorded at least ten times. The chain links TRBV7-8 to TRBJ2-7; D gene unclear. This CDR3 is built from 12 residues. Germline assignment: CDR1 SGHVS and CDR2 FQNEAQ. V lost 5 bases to trimming and J lost 1 base, with 6 bases between them. The CDR3 protein is CASSPYSYEQYF. In DNA form, the CDR3 reads TGTGCCAGCAGCCCATATTCCTACGAGCAGTACTTC.

This clonotype showed up just once. The genes are TRBV5-4 and TRBJ1-5; tentative D call: TRBD1 (6 bases). The V end lost 1 base, the J end lost 6 bases, and 14 bases lay between the germline ends. Germline loops: CDR1 SGHNT, CDR2 YYREEE (reference sequence). This CDR3 is built from 15 residues. The CDR3 DNA follows: TGTGCCAGCAGCTTGTTGGGGGCGCGGGCTCAGCCCCAGCATTTT. Translation: CASSLLGARAQPQHF. The complete variable domain, with remaining parts taken from reference TRBV5-4 and TRBJ1-5, reads ETGVTQSPTHLIKTRGQQVTLRCSSQSGHNTVSWYQQALGQGPQFIFQYYREEENGRGNFPPRFSGLQFPNYSSELNVNALELDDSALYLCASSLLGARAQPQHFGDGTRLSIL.

The chain carries TRBV7-9 and TRBJ2-7; D possibly corresponds to TRBD1 (6 bases). CDR1 is SEHNR and CDR2 is FQNEAQ in the germline V gene (reference sequence). The CDR3 is 16 amino acids. V was cut by 4 bases and J by 3 bases, with 19 bases left in between. The CDR3 here is CASSSTGLTADYEQYF. For the CDR3, the DNA is TGTGCCAGCAGCTCGACAGGCTTGACAGCAGACTACGAGCAGTACTTC.

This clonotype came up many times. V gene TRBV2 combines with J gene TRBJ2-1; D unresolved. Trimming pared 4 bases from V and 0 bases from J, leaving 7 bases between. This CDR3 region has 14 residues. In germline, CDR1 is SNHLY, CDR2 FYNNEI. The CDR3 bases are TGTGCCAGCAGTGCGGCGGTCTCCTACAATGAGCAGTTCTTC. Translation: CASSAAVSYNEQFF.

This clonotype was counted a few times. The chain uses TRBV4-3 and TRBJ1-4; the D gene is possibly TRBD1 (5 bases). CDR1 is LGHNA, CDR2 YSLEER, per germline. The CDR3 runs to 16 residues. V gave up 4 bases and J gave up 5 bases, with 17 bases separating them. Written as DNA, the CDR3 is TGCGCCAGCAGCCCGACGCCGGGGGGTAGGAATGAAAAACTGTTTTTT. Translation: CASSPTPGGRNEKLFF.

This clonotype was counted ten times or more. This chain uses TRBV5-1 with TRBJ1-2, with D perhaps TRBD1 (5 bases). The CDR3 covers 14 residues. Germline values: CDR1 SGHRS, CDR2 YFSETQ. V gave up 0 bases and J gave up 4 bases, with 10 bases separating them. The CDR3 loop reads CASSLEPGSYGYTF. As DNA, the CDR3 is TGCGCCAGCAGCTTGGAGCCAGGGTCCTATGGCTACACCTTC.

The J gene is TRBJ1-3, the V gene TRBV6-2 or TRBV6-3, with D possibly matching TRBD1 (5 bases). Trimming removed 8 bases at V and 0 bases at J, with 11 bases between. The CDR3 consists of 14 residues. CDR1 is MNHEY and CDR2 is SVGEGT in the germline V gene. The CDR3 is CASREGHSGNTIYF. The DNA of the CDR3 is TGTGCCAGCCGGGAGGGGCACTCTGGAAACACCATATATTTT.

This clonotype has a count of ten or more. V usage is TRBV7-2 and J usage is TRBJ2-2; unclear D gene. Trimming stripped 0 bases from V and 6 bases from J, with 14 bases between. Germline V gene sequence: CDR1 SGHTA, CDR2 FQGNSA. The CDR3 has 16 residues. Here the CDR3 reads CASSLALLTVPGELFF. For the CDR3, the DNA is TGTGCCAGCAGCTTAGCCCTCTTGACGGTCCCCGGGGAGCTGTTTTTT.